This TCR beta chain was sequenced for a study of T-cell reconstitution after alpha-beta-depleted transplantation in children. Study-level points and caveats: T cells produced anew were the main source of T-cell counts and diversity one year after transplant.

The length of the CDR3 is 15 residues. The germline gives CDR1 DFQATT, CDR2 SNEGSKA (reference sequence). Between the trimmed V and J ends, which lost 0 bases and 6 bases, there was a span of 17 bases. Unique molecular identifiers tagged the TCRbeta library. MiXCR, run by TCRdb on the PCR reads, gives a single entry per CDR3 protein. The table includes about 900,000 distinct CDR3 sequences, less than 30% detected once. This clonotype was seen more than once but under ten times. What it binds is not known. This chain links TRBV20-1 with TRBJ1-1; D ambiguous. Source: PBMCs, mostly from graft donor cells, taken 360 days after TCRalphabeta/CD19-depleted stem cell transplant. This clonotype originated in a boy younger than two who had a stem cell transplant for SCID, so the T cells may come from the graft donor. CDR3: CSARDLATGAAEAFF. In DNA form, the CDR3 reads TGCAGTGCTAGAGATTTGGCGACCGGAGCTGCTGAAGCTTTCTTT.